This T cell receptor beta chain comes out of a study of CD8+ T cells in alopecia areata. Looking at the study overall: Treated patients were dosed with oral tofacitinib, taking 5 to 10 mg twice daily.

Treatment indicated: oral pan-JAK inhibitor, 5-10 mg twice daily. General study points: Clonality in the scalp and expanded CD8+ clones ranked among the top 100 were significantly decreased by tofacitinib.

The authors extracted RNA and reverse transcribed it into cDNA as the sequencing template. Assay used: immunoSEQ multiplex PCR; TCRdb lists only in-frame clones, some missing. Of some 180,000 clones listed, approximately 55% are singletons. Of note for this clone: As yet, its antigen is unknown.

Trimming cost V 8 bases and J 2 bases; bases outside gene matches: 12. Per germline, CDR1 MNHEY and CDR2 SMNVEV (reference sequence). CDR3 length: 15 residues. The V gene is TRBV27, the J gene TRBJ2-7; 7 positions agree with TRBD1. This sample comprised CD8+ T cells sorted from blood, obtained at week 24, from a patient treated with tofacitinib. The origin of this receptor is a human donor with alopecia areata. Written as DNA, the CDR3 is TGTGCCAGCGGGTTTGGGGGACAGTTCACCTACGAGCAGTACTTC. It yields the protein CASGFGGQFTYEQYF.